This entry features one TCR beta chain sequence. This specimen comes from a study of blood T cell repertoires in COVID-19. The assay was immunoSEQ multiplex PCR, and TCRdb's table has in-frame clones only and misses some. The profile shows more than 250,000 clones, 70% to 90% of them singletons. Material: PBMCs or T cells enriched from blood (not recorded which). The TCR originated in a woman aged 40 to 50 who had recovered from COVID-19.

Here the CDR3 DNA reads TGTGCCAGCGGACAGAGCTCCTACGAGCAGTACTTC. It yields the protein CASGQSSYEQYF. The chain has TRBV2 and TRBJ2-7; maybe TRBD1 (6 bases). Trimming took 8 bases from V and 0 from J, leaving 8 bases between them. CDR1 SNHLY and CDR2 FYNNEI come from the germline V gene. This CDR3 is built from 12 residues.